This T cell receptor (beta chain) came from a study of CD8 T cells in ankylosing spondylitis. The study, taken as a whole, reports: Earlier reports found some motif variants in synovial fluid and blood in reactive arthritis. A TCR beta motif of roughly 8 highly homologous variants seemed to mark ankylosing spondylitis blood. Reportedly, disease-linked clones are significantly enriched in ankylosing spondylitis patients' matched synovial fluid.

After removal of 5 bases from V and 6 bases from J, the junction contained 6 bases not matched to a gene. Germline loops: CDR1 MNHEY, CDR2 SVGEGT. The CDR3 totals 14 residues. This clonotype was seen ten or more times. The antigen is unknown. In making TCR beta libraries, quantitative 5'-RACE with molecular barcodes was used. TCRdb analysed the 5' RACE reads with MiXCR anew, one entry per CDR3 protein. The data contain about 130,000 distinct CDR3 sequences, 7% of them singletons. This sequence joins TRBV6-2 or TRBV6-3 and TRBJ2-7; TRBD2 agrees at 11 bases. Sequencing was done on a sample of blood, either unsorted or a sorted T cell fraction (not recorded which). The TCR was taken from a male donor with ankylosing spondylitis or in good health (not recorded which). CDR3 residues: CASSSSGGALEQYF. The CDR3 region has the DNA TGTGCCAGCAGTAGTAGCGGGGGGGCCCTCGAGCAGTACTTC.